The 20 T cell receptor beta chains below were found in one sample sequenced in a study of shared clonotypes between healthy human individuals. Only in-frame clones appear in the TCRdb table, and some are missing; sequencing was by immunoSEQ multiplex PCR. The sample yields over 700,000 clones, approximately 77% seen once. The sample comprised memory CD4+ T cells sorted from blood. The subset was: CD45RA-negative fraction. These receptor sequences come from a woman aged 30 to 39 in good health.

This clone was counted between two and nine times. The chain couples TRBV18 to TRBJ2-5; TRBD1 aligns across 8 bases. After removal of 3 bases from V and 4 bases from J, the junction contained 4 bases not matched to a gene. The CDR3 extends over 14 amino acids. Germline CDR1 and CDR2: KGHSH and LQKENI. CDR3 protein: CASSPVGTGETQYF. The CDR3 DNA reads TGTGCCAGCTCACCGGTAGGGACAGGAGAGACCCAGTACTTC.

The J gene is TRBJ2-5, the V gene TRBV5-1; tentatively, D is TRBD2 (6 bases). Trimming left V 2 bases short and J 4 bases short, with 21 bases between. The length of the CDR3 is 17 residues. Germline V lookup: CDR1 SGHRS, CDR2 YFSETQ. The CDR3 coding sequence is TGCGCCAGCAGCTTACCGGTCCTCACGGGAGCGGGAGAGACCCAGTACTTC. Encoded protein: CASSLPVLTGAGETQYF.

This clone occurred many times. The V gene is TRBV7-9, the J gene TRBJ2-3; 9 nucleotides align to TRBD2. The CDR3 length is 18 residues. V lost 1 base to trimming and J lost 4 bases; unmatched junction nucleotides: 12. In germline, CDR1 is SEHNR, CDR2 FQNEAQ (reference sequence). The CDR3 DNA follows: TGTGCCAGCAGCTTAGTCGGAGCGGGAGGCCCTTCACCAGATACGCAGTATTTT. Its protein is CASSLVGAGGPSPDTQYF.

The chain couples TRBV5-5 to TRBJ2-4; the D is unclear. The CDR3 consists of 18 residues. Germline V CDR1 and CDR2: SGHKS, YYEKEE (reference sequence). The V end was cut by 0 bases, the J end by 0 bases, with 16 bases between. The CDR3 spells CASSLGVQTILAKNIQYF. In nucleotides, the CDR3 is TGTGCCAGCAGCTTGGGGGTACAGACAATACTAGCCAAAAACATTCAGTACTTC.

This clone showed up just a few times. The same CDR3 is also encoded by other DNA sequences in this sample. The CDR3 loop is CASSLGDRDSNEQYF. Written as DNA, the CDR3 is TGCGCCAGCAGCTTGGGGGACAGGGACAGCAACGAGCAGTACTTC. The V gene is TRBV5-1, the J gene TRBJ2-7; TRBD1 matches 9 bases. Germline CDR1 SGHRS, CDR2 YFSETQ. Germline trimming cut 0 bases from V and 5 bases from J; bases unmatched to any gene: 6. The CDR3 totals 15 residues.

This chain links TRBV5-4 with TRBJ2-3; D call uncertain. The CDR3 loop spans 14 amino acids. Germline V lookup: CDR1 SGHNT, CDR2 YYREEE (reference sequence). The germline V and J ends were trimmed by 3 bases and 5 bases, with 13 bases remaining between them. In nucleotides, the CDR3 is TGTGCCAGCAGCTCCCCTCTAGGGATAGATACGCAGTATTTT. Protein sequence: CASSSPLGIDTQYF.

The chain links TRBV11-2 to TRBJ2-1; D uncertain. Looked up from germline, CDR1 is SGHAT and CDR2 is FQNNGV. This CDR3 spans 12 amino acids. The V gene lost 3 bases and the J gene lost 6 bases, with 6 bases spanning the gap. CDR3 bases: TGTGCCAGCAGCTTCCGACCCAATGAGCAGTTCTTC. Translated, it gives CASSFRPNEQFF.

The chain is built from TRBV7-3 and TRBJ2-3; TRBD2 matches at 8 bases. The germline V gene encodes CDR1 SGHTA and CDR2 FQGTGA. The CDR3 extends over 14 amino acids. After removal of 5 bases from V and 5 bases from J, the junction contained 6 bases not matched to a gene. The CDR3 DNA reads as TGTGCCAGCAGCCCACAAGCGGGAGTAGATACGCAGTATTTT. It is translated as CASSPQAGVDTQYF.

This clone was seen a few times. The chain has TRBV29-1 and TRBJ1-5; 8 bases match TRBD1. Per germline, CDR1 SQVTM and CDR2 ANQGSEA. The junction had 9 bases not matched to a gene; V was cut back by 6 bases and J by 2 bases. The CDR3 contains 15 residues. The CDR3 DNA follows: TGCAGCGTCGCTGCCGGGACAGGCGGCAATCAGCCCCAGCATTTT. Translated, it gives CSVAAGTGGNQPQHF.

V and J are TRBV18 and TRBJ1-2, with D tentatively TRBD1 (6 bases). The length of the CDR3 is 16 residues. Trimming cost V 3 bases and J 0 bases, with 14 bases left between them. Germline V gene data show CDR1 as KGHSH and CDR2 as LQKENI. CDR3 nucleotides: TGTGCCAGCTCACCTCGGAATAGGGGGGCTAACTATGGCTACACCTTC. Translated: CASSPRNRGANYGYTF.

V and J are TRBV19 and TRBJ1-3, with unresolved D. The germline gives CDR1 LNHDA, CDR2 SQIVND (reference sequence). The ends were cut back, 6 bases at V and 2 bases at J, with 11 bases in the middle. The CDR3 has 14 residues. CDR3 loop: CASSRSGAGNTIYF. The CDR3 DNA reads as TGTGCCAGTAGCCGAAGCGGTGCTGGAAACACCATATATTTT. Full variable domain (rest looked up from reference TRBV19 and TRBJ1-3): DGGITQSPKYLFRKEGQNVTLSCEQNLNHDAMYWYRQDPGQGLRLIYYSQIVNDFQKGDIAEGYSVSREKKESFPLTVTSAQKNPTAFYLCASSRSGAGNTIYFGEGSWLTVV.

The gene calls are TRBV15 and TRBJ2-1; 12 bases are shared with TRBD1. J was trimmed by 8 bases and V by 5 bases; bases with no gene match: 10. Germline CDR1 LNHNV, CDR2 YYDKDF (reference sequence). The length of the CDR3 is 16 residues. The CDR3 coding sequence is TGTGCCACCAGCGGCGGGGGGACAGGGGGCTTCGATGAGCAGTTCTTC. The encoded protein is CATSGGGTGGFDEQFF.

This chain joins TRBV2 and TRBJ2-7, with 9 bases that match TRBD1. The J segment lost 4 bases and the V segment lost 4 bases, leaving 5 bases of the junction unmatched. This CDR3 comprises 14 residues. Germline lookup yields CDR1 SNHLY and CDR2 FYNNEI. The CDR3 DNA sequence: TGTGCCAGCAGTGTCAGGACAGGGGATTACGAGCAGTACTTC. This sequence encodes CASSVRTGDYEQYF.

CDR3 amino acids: CASRRQVGNQPQHF. Here the CDR3 DNA reads TGTGCCAGCAGACGACAGGTGGGCAATCAGCCCCAGCATTTT. The rearrangement links TRBV6-1 to TRBJ1-5, with a weak D call TRBD1 (6 bases). The V end lost 6 bases, the J end lost 2 bases, and 11 bases lay between the germline ends. Germline CDR1 MNHNS, CDR2 SASEGT. CDR3 size: 14 residues.

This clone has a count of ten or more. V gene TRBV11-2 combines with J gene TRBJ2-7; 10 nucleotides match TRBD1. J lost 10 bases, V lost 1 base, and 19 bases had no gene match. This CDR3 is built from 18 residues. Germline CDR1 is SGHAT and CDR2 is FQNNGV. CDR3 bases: TGTGCCAGCAGCTTAGTTGGGCACGGGGACAGGGGAAAAGACCGCCAGTACTTC. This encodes CASSLVGHGDRGKDRQYF.

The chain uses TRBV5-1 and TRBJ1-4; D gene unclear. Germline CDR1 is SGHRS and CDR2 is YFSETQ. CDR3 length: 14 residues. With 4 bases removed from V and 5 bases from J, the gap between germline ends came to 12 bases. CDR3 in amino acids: CASSRHGSNEKLFF. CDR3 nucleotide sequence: TGCGCCAGCAGCCGACACGGGTCCAATGAAAAACTGTTTTTT.

The DNA of the CDR3 is TGTGCCAGTAGTTGGGGACAGGCACAGGGTGGCTACACCTTC. Its protein product is CASSWGQAQGGYTF. V gene TRBV19 combines with J gene TRBJ1-2, with 8 bases matching TRBD1. V trimming: 5 bases; J trimming: 7 bases; junction bases outside the gene matches: 9. Germline-derived CDR1 and CDR2 are LNHDA and SQIVND (reference sequence). CDR3 size: 14 residues. Full variable domain (outside the CDR3, taken from reference TRBV19 and TRBJ1-2): DGGITQSPKYLFRKEGQNVTLSCEQNLNHDAMYWYRQDPGQGLRLIYYSQIVNDFQKGDIAEGYSVSREKKESFPLTVTSAQKNPTAFYLCASSWGQAQGGYTFGSGTRLTVV.

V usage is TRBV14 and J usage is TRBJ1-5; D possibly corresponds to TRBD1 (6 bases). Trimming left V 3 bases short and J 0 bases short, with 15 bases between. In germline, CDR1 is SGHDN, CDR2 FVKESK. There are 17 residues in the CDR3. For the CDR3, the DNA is TGTGCCAGCAGCCAGGGCAGGGGAAGTTATAGCAATCAGCCCCAGCATTTT. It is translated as CASSQGRGSYSNQPQHF.

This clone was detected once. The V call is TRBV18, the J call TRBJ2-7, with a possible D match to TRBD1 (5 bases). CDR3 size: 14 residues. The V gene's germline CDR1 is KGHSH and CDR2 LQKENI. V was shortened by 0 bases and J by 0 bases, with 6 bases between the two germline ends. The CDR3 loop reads CASSPPDTSYEQYF. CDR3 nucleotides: TGTGCCAGCTCACCACCGGACACCTCCTACGAGCAGTACTTC.

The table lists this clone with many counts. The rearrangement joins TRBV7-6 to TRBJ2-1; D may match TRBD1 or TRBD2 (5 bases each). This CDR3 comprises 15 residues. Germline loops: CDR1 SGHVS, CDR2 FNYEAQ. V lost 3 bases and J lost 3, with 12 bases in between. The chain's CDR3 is CASSFLMGDYNEQFF. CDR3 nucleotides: TGTGCCAGCAGCTTCCTTATGGGGGACTACAATGAGCAGTTCTTC.